Listed here are 17 T cell receptor beta chains from one sample, sequenced in a study of Graves' ophthalmopathy and Graves' hyperthyroidism. RNA transcripts were the template, and TCR beta CDR3 regions were amplified from them. RT-PCR with HTBI primers came first, then second-round multiplex PCR. TCRdb used MiXCR to reprocess the multiplex PCR reads, holding one entry per CDR3 protein. The sample includes 350,000 to 400,000 distinct CDR3 sequences, about a sixth of them seen just once. Sequences were obtained from peripheral blood. These receptors originate from a woman under 30 with Graves' ophthalmopathy.

The chain carries TRBV6-1 and TRBJ2-2; 11 positions match TRBD2. Trimming took 4 bases from V and 1 from J; bases not matched to a gene: 5. Per the germline V gene, CDR1 is MNHNS and CDR2 is SASEGT. The CDR3 is 17 residues long. CDR3 bases: TGTGCCAGCAGTGTATCGGGGACTAGCGGGAACACCGGGGAGCTGTTTTTT. It codes for CASSVSGTSGNTGELFF.

This clonotype was recorded many times. The V gene is TRBV7-2, the J gene TRBJ1-1; a weak D match, TRBD1 (6 bases). The CDR3 is made up of 16 amino acids. The germline gives CDR1 SGHTA, CDR2 FQGNSA. V lost 0 bases and J lost 1, with 12 bases in between. CDR3 amino acids: CASSLAAGTPNTEAFF. The CDR3 nucleotides are TGTGCCAGCAGCTTAGCAGCCGGGACACCGAACACTGAAGCTTTCTTT.

Many counts were recorded for this clonotype. This sequence joins TRBV6-2 or TRBV6-3 and TRBJ2-7; D gene unclear. The CDR3 consists of 13 residues. Deletions cut 4 bases from V and 3 bases from J, with 10 bases between. Germline V gene data show CDR1 as MNHEY and CDR2 as SVGEGT. CDR3 protein: CASSLGSIYEQYF. Here the CDR3 DNA reads TGTGCCAGCAGTTTGGGGTCCATCTACGAGCAGTACTTC.

This clonotype was observed at least ten times. The chain is built from TRBV10-3 and TRBJ1-5, with 7 positions matching TRBD1. V shed 9 bases and J 6 bases; nucleotides not matched to a gene: 5. There are 12 residues in the CDR3. Germline values: CDR1 ENHRY, CDR2 SYGVKD. The CDR3 coding sequence is TGTGCCATTAAGGGGGCTGGTCAGCCCCAGCATTTT. Translating it yields CAIKGAGQPQHF.

This clonotype has a count of ten or more. The chain uses TRBV14 and TRBJ2-5; tentative D call: TRBD2 (6 bases). From germline, CDR1 is SGHDN and CDR2 FVKESK. The CDR3 has 13 residues. V shed 8 bases and J shed 0 bases, with 10 bases lying between them. CDR3 sequence: CASGGDYQETQYF. CDR3 DNA sequence: TGTGCCAGCGGCGGGGACTACCAAGAGACCCAGTACTTC.

This clonotype occurred many times. The J gene is TRBJ2-5, the V gene TRBV7-3; D is unresolved. The CDR3 totals 15 residues. Between the trimmed V and J ends, which lost 0 bases and 0 bases, there was a span of 8 bases. CDR1 is SGHTA and CDR2 is FQGTGA in the germline V gene. The DNA of the CDR3 is TGTGCCAGCAGCTTAACAATTACCCACCAAGAGACCCAGTACTTC. It specifies CASSLTITHQETQYF.

This clonotype was counted at least ten times. CDR3 region: CASSYPGAWETQYF. The CDR3 nucleotides are TGTGCCAGCAGCTACCCAGGGGCCTGGGAGACCCAGTACTTC. The rearrangement uses TRBV14 and TRBJ2-5; maybe TRBD1 (6 bases). V lost 5 bases to trimming and J lost 5 bases, with 15 bases between them. Germline-derived CDR1 and CDR2 are SGHDN and FVKESK. CDR3 length: 14 residues.

The J gene is TRBJ2-7, the V gene TRBV12-3 or TRBV12-4, with unresolved D. The CDR3 covers 12 residues. The ends were cut back, 5 bases at V and 4 bases at J, with 9 bases in the middle. As DNA, the CDR3 is TGTGCCAGCAGTCCGGCGTGGTACGAGCAGTACTTC. It translates to CASSPAWYEQYF.

The chain employs TRBV12-3 or TRBV12-4 and TRBJ1-3, with D possibly matching TRBD1 (5 bases). The V and J ends lost 3 bases and 9 bases respectively, with 9 bases between them. This CDR3 is built from 12 residues. CDR3 loop: CASSFVGTTIYF. CDR3 nucleotides: TGTGCCAGCAGTTTCGTAGGGACCACCATATATTTT.

This clonotype was seen repeatedly, ten times or more. V usage is TRBV19 and J usage is TRBJ2-5; 8 bases line up with TRBD2. CDR1 is LNHDA and CDR2 is SQIVND in the germline V gene (reference sequence). This CDR3 region has 14 residues. V shed 8 bases, J shed 1 base, and the junction held 6 bases outside the gene matches. DNA of the CDR3: TGTGCCAGTCGGGGACTAGGGCGCCAAGAGACCCAGTACTTC. The encoded protein is CASRGLGRQETQYF.

This clonotype was recorded many times. This chain links TRBV28 with TRBJ2-2, with D uncertain. Germline V CDR1 and CDR2: MDHEN, SYDVKM. This CDR3 has 16 amino acids. V was shortened by 3 bases and J by 7 bases, with 18 bases between the two germline ends. The CDR3 region is CASSLALGNGIGELFF. CDR3 in DNA: TGTGCCAGCAGTTTGGCTCTTGGGAATGGCATCGGGGAGCTGTTTTTT.

This clonotype has a count of ten or more. V usage is TRBV27 and J usage is TRBJ1-5; no reliable D call. The germline V and J ends were trimmed by 0 bases and 2 bases, with 14 bases remaining between them. This CDR3 is 17 amino acids long. Germline CDR1 MNHEY, CDR2 SMNVEV (reference sequence). The CDR3, as DNA: TGTGCCAGCAGTTTATCGATAAGGCAGGCAGGCAATCAGCCCCAGCATTTT. Translating it yields CASSLSIRQAGNQPQHF.

This clonotype was counted many times. The chain is built from TRBV2 and TRBJ2-2, with D possibly being TRBD1 (6 bases). The CDR3 contains 13 residues. Trimming cost V 7 bases and J 5 bases, with 11 bases left between them. In germline, CDR1 is SNHLY, CDR2 FYNNEI. The CDR3 nucleotides read TGTGCCAGCAAAACAGGGAAAACCGGGGAGCTGTTTTTT. This gives the protein CASKTGKTGELFF.

V is TRBV5-8 and J is TRBJ1-2; D uncertain. The CDR3 is made up of 10 amino acids. CDR1 and CDR2 from the germline V gene are SGHTS and YDEGEE. Trimming removed 1 base from V and 10 bases from J, with 5 bases in between. CDR3 loop: CASSLFAYTF. DNA of the CDR3: TGTGCCAGCAGCTTGTTTGCCTACACCTTC.

This clonotype has a count of ten or more. This chain uses TRBV6-4 with TRBJ1-5; TRBD1 aligns across 10 bases. CDR3 length: 18 amino acids. Germline CDR1 reads MRHNA; CDR2 reads SNTAGT. Trimming cost V 5 bases and J 1 base; bases outside gene matches: 11. The CDR3 DNA reads TGTGCCAGCAGTCCCCGGGACAGGGGAGTCGGCAGCAATCAGCCCCAGCATTTT. This codes for CASSPRDRGVGSNQPQHF.

This clonotype occurred many times. The rearrangement links TRBV6-2 or TRBV6-3 to TRBJ2-4, with a possible D match to TRBD2 (5 bases). Trimming left V 2 bases short and J 3 bases short, with 14 bases between. Germline CDR1 and CDR2: MNHEY and SVGEGT. The CDR3 has 16 residues. CDR3 loop: CASSYNSGGRKNIQYF. CDR3 DNA sequence: TGTGCCAGCAGTTACAACTCTGGCGGGCGCAAAAACATTCAGTACTTC.

This clonotype came up many times. This rearrangement joins TRBV12-3 or TRBV12-4 to TRBJ2-5; D may be TRBD2 (5 bases). This CDR3 comprises 12 residues. The V end lost 3 bases, the J end lost 3 bases, and 5 bases lay between the germline ends. The CDR3 bases are TGTGCCAGCAGTTTGCGGGAAGAGACCCAGTACTTC. Translating gives CASSLREETQYF.